This TCR beta chain was identified in a study of OX40 agonist ivuxolimab in advanced cancers. Germline V gene sequence: CDR1 SGHRS, CDR2 YFSETQ. This CDR3 has 16 residues. The V end lost 0 bases, the J end lost 0 bases, and 7 bases lay between the germline ends. Autoimmune disease history or systemic immunosuppression led to patient exclusion. The table came from immunoSEQ multiplex PCR; TCRdb's copy has only in-frame clones and leaves some out. The data contain 30,000 to 40,000 clones, around 80% of them singletons. This rearrangement joins TRBV5-1 to TRBJ2-6; no definite D call. The clonotype comes from an adult with an advanced solid tumor such as melanoma, head and neck, liver or kidney cancer. Sample: CD4+ or CD8+ T cells sorted from blood, taken in a trial of the OX40 agonist ivuxolimab. The CDR3 bases are TGCGCCAGCAGCTTGGGGGCCCGCTCTGGGGCCAACGTCCTGACTTTC. It codes for CASSLGARSGANVLTF. Full variable domain (outside the CDR3, taken from reference TRBV5-1 and TRBJ2-6): KAGVTQTPRYLIKTRGQQVTLSCSPISGHRSVSWYQQTPGQGLQFLFEYFSETQRNKGNFPGRFSGRQFSNSRSEMNVSTLELGDSALYLCASSLGARSGANVLTFGAGSRLTVL.